Reported below is one T cell receptor beta chain. Its antigen is undetermined. This sample was included in a study of cytomegalovirus exposure and HLA in healthy donors. General study results and limits: Association with HLA alleles at 0.05 false discovery rate was found for around 15,000 TCR beta sequences in a later analysis.

CDR1 and CDR2 from the germline V gene are MGHRA and YSYEKL. The CDR3 length is 16 residues. Trimming removed 1 base from V and 10 bases from J; junction bases left unmatched: 13. 60 Vbeta and 13 Jbeta primers were used in PCR. Produced via immunoSEQ multiplex PCR; TCRdb's table is partial and in-frame only. Here the sample spans about 55,000 clones, approximately 71% being singletons. V usage is TRBV4-1 and J usage is TRBJ1-1; 9 bases fit TRBD1. Sequencing was performed on PBMCs. The receptor comes from a man aged 35 to 55 in good health and CMV-seropositive. CDR3 nucleotide sequence: TGCGCCAGCAGCCAAGTAGGGGGAGGACAGGGGCCGGTAGCTTTCTTT. It specifies CASSQVGGGQGPVAFF.